These 23 T cell receptor beta chains were all obtained from the same sample, sequenced in a study of identical twins. TCRdb ran MiXCR on the 5' RACE reads and lists one entry per CDR3 protein. The sample has roughly 690,000 distinct CDR3 sequences, about 20% seen once. These data were also filed under a second study, of T cells expressing NK-cell markers.

What was sequenced was PBMCs. All receptors derive from a woman aged 18-29 years in good health.

This clonotype was picked up many times. The V gene is TRBV29-1, the J gene TRBJ2-1; the D is unclear. The germline V gene encodes CDR1 SQVTM and CDR2 ANQGSEA. Trimming left V 7 bases short and J 7 bases short, with 17 bases between. The CDR3 has 13 residues. CDR3 region: CSAEVNPLNEQFF. Here the CDR3 DNA reads TGCAGCGCCGAAGTAAACCCATTGAATGAGCAGTTCTTC.

The chain links TRBV29-1 to TRBJ1-1; D perhaps matches TRBD1 (6 bases). The CDR3 extends over 14 amino acids. Trimming left V 8 bases short and J 2 bases short, with 18 bases between. Germline lookup yields CDR1 SQVTM and CDR2 ANQGSEA. This chain's CDR3 is CSTQGSITNTEAFF. The CDR3 coding sequence is TGCAGCACCCAGGGGAGTATTACCAACACTGAAGCTTTCTTT.

The sample holds a few counts of this clonotype. The V gene is TRBV6-4, the J gene TRBJ1-5; D is unclear. The germline V gene encodes CDR1 MRHNA and CDR2 SNTAGT. This CDR3 is built from 13 residues. V was clipped by 3 bases and J by 9 bases, with 12 bases between them. The CDR3 DNA follows: TGTGCCAGCAGTGAGGACCGATGGGCGCCCCAGCATTTT. It encodes CASSEDRWAPQHF.

This clonotype was counted a few times. This chain links TRBV11-2 with TRBJ2-3; D is perhaps TRBD1 (6 bases). CDR3 length equals 15 residues. Germline V gives CDR1 SGHAT, CDR2 FQNNGV. V shed 3 bases and J shed 5 bases, with 15 bases lying between them. The CDR3 is CASSLGAGEIDTQYF. The DNA for the CDR3 is TGTGCCAGCAGCTTGGGTGCAGGGGAGATAGATACGCAGTATTTT.

There are a few counts of this clonotype. The chain recombines TRBV6-5 with TRBJ2-3, with D uncertain. Germline CDR1 is MNHEY and CDR2 is SVGAGI. The CDR3 has 11 residues. The V and J ends lost 7 bases and 6 bases respectively, with 8 bases between them. The CDR3: CASKAWDTQYF. For the CDR3, the DNA is TGTGCCAGCAAGGCGTGGGATACGCAGTATTTT.

The chain carries TRBV29-1 and TRBJ1-1, with D unresolved. The length of the CDR3 is 12 residues. Trimming took 2 bases from V and 2 from J, leaving 6 bases between them. CDR1 is SQVTM, CDR2 ANQGSEA, per germline. CDR3 amino acids: CSVEKGNTEAFF. DNA of the CDR3: TGCAGCGTTGAAAAGGGTAACACTGAAGCTTTCTTT. The complete variable domain, with remaining parts taken from reference TRBV29-1 and TRBJ1-1, reads SAVISQKPSRDICQRGTSLTIQCQVDSQVTMMFWYRQQPGQSLTLIATANQGSEATYESGFVIDKFPISRPNLTFSTLTVSNMSPEDSSIYLCSVEKGNTEAFFGQGTRLTVV.

The V and J genes are TRBV12-3 or TRBV12-4 and TRBJ2-1; 13 bases line up with TRBD2. The CDR3 loop spans 17 amino acids. Germline trimming cut 7 bases from V and 6 bases from J; bases unmatched to any gene: 12. This CDR3 reads CASTHGAGTSGVNEQFF. The CDR3 nucleotides are TGTGCCAGCACCCATGGGGCAGGGACTAGCGGGGTCAATGAGCAGTTCTTC.

The CDR3 protein is CASSQDTSTGELFF. In nucleotides, the CDR3 is TGTGCCAGCAGCCAAGATACAAGCACCGGGGAGCTGTTTTTT. The V gene is TRBV4-2, the J gene TRBJ2-2; unclear D gene. Trimming pared 0 bases from V and 4 bases from J, leaving 6 bases between. Germline V gene data show CDR1 as LGHNA and CDR2 as YNFKEQ. The CDR3 spans 14 residues.

The sample holds a few counts of this clonotype. This sequence joins TRBV12-3 or TRBV12-4 and TRBJ2-1, with D possibly matching TRBD2 (5 bases). The CDR3 runs to 15 residues. Trimming left V 6 bases short and J 0 bases short, with 12 bases between. Here the CDR3 reads CASSATGSSYNEQFF. DNA of the CDR3: TGTGCCAGCAGCGCGACTGGGAGCTCCTACAATGAGCAGTTCTTC.

This clonotype was seen ten or more times. The chain employs TRBV3-1 and TRBJ2-1; TRBD1 matches at 7 bases. The CDR3 loop spans 14 amino acids. J gave up 5 bases and V 3 bases, and 4 bases lay outside the gene matches. CDR1 and CDR2 (germline): LGHDT, YNNKEL (reference sequence). CDR3 sequence: CASSQGQGDNEQFF. CDR3 sequence (DNA): TGTGCCAGCAGCCAGGGCCAGGGGGACAATGAGCAGTTCTTC.

A few counts support this clonotype. CDR3 amino acids: CASSPERGYGYTF. CDR3 nucleotides: TGTGCCAGCAGTCCCGAGAGGGGGTATGGCTACACCTTC. The chain is built from TRBV6-1 and TRBJ1-2, with D possibly matching TRBD1 (6 bases). Looked up from germline, CDR1 is MNHNS and CDR2 is SASEGT. This CDR3 is 13 amino acids long. Deletions cut 5 bases from V and 5 bases from J, with 12 bases between.

The chain couples TRBV18 to TRBJ2-7; 10 bases fit TRBD1. J was trimmed by 4 bases and V by 3 bases; bases with no gene match: 9. CDR3 length: 16 residues. Per germline, CDR1 KGHSH and CDR2 LQKENI. DNA for the CDR3: TGTGCCAGCTCACCGCCGTTGGGACAGGGGAAGTACGAGCAGTACTTC. Amino acid sequence: CASSPPLGQGKYEQYF.

This CDR3 is CSASGSYIGELFF. CDR3 nucleotide sequence: TGCAGTGCTAGCGGGAGCTACATCGGGGAGCTGTTTTTT. The gene calls are TRBV20-1 and TRBJ2-2, with a possible D match to TRBD2 (6 bases). The V gene lost 3 bases and the J gene lost 7 bases, with 12 bases spanning the gap. Germline V gene lookup returns CDR1 DFQATT and CDR2 SNEGSKA (reference sequence). The CDR3 contains 13 residues.

J is TRBJ2-1 and V is TRBV5-1; 8 bases are shared with TRBD2. Germline V gives CDR1 SGHRS, CDR2 YFSETQ. This CDR3 has 14 amino acids. V dropped 4 bases and J dropped 6; count of bases not matched to a gene: 6. CDR3 loop: CASSPTGGPNEQFF. The CDR3 DNA is TGCGCCAGCAGCCCCACGGGGGGGCCCAATGAGCAGTTCTTC. The full variable domain, completed using reference TRBV5-1 and TRBJ2-1, is KAGVTQTPRYLIKTRGQQVTLSCSPISGHRSVSWYQQTPGQGLQFLFEYFSETQRNKGNFPGRFSGRQFSNSRSEMNVSTLELGDSALYLCASSPTGGPNEQFFGPGTRLTVL.

The V gene is TRBV7-8, the J gene TRBJ2-7; 9 nucleotides align to TRBD1. V trimming: 8 bases; J trimming: 2 bases; junction bases outside the gene matches: 10. The CDR3 length is 15 residues. Germline-derived CDR1 and CDR2 are SGHVS and FQNEAQ. CDR3 sequence (DNA): TGTGCCAGCGCGTATACCGGGACAGGGACCTACGAGCAGTACTTC. This gives the protein CASAYTGTGTYEQYF.

This clonotype was counted only a few times. DNA for the CDR3: TGTGCCAGCACCTCGGGATCATCCACCCATGAGCAGTTCTTC. Its protein is CASTSGSSTHEQFF. The rearrangement joins TRBV12-3 or TRBV12-4 to TRBJ2-1, with a weak D call TRBD2 (5 bases). The germline V and J ends were trimmed by 7 bases and 8 bases, with 18 bases remaining between them. This CDR3 comprises 14 residues.

This clonotype came up a few times. The chain recombines TRBV10-3 with TRBJ1-5; the match to TRBD1 covers 7 bases. With 8 bases clipped from V and 5 bases from J, the junction kept 6 bases outside the gene matches. The CDR3 runs to 13 residues. Germline CDR1 ENHRY, CDR2 SYGVKD. CDR3 nucleotides: TGTGCCATCGGGGCAGGGGGACATCAGCCCCAGCATTTT. It yields the protein CAIGAGGHQPQHF.

The chain carries TRBV19 and TRBJ2-3; D is uncertain. Per the germline V gene, CDR1 is LNHDA and CDR2 is SQIVND (reference sequence). The ends were cut back, 5 bases at V and 2 bases at J, with 8 bases in the middle. This CDR3 has 13 amino acids. DNA of the CDR3: TGTGCCAGTAGTCTTTCCTACACAGATACGCAGTATTTT. Its protein product is CASSLSYTDTQYF.

This clonotype appeared a few times. This sequence joins TRBV12-3 or TRBV12-4 and TRBJ2-7; 9 bases are shared with TRBD1. This CDR3 contains 15 residues. V trimming: 7 bases; J trimming: 3 bases; junction bases outside the gene matches: 10. CDR3 sequence reads: CASTREQGAGYEQYF. CDR3 sequence (DNA): TGTGCCAGCACCAGAGAACAGGGGGCAGGCTACGAGCAGTACTTC.

The chain combines TRBV30 with TRBJ2-7; D gene unclear. In germline, CDR1 is GTSNPN, CDR2 SVGIG (reference sequence). The CDR3 contains 12 residues. V lost 5 bases to trimming and J lost 0 bases, with 8 bases between them. The DNA of the CDR3 is TGTGCCTGGGGGCAGAGCTCCTACGAGCAGTACTTC. It translates to CAWGQSSYEQYF.

The gene calls are TRBV5-6 and TRBJ2-1; D remains unclear. The CDR3 sequence is 14 residues long. Trimming took 1 base from V and 6 from J, leaving 11 bases between them. Per the germline V gene, CDR1 is SGHDT and CDR2 is YYEEEE. CDR3 region: CASSLRRLGNEQFF. The CDR3 region has the DNA TGTGCCAGCAGCTTGCGGCGGTTGGGCAATGAGCAGTTCTTC. The whole variable domain, remainder taken from reference TRBV5-6 and TRBJ2-1, is DAGVTQSPTHLIKTRGQQVTLRCSPKSGHDTVSWYQQALGQGPQFIFQYYEEEERQRGNFPDRFSGHQFPNYSSELNVNALLLGDSALYLCASSLRRLGNEQFFGPGTRLTVL.

The V and J genes are TRBV3-1 and TRBJ1-4; tentatively, D is TRBD1 (5 bases). Trimming cost V 5 bases and J 7 bases, with 8 bases left between them. Per the germline V gene, CDR1 is LGHDT and CDR2 is YNNKEL (reference sequence). The CDR3 length is 12 residues. The CDR3 nucleotides read TGTGCCAGCAGCGTTGGGGCTGAAAAACTGTTTTTT. Encoded protein: CASSVGAEKLFF.

In this sample, this clonotype turned up a few times. CDR3 sequence: CASSQGVARTGAGHEQFF. CDR3 nucleotide sequence: TGCGCCAGCAGCCAAGGGGTAGCAAGGACAGGGGCGGGGCATGAGCAGTTCTTC. The chain recombines TRBV4-3 with TRBJ2-1, with 9 bases lining up with TRBD1. Germline assignment: CDR1 LGHNA and CDR2 YSLEER. With V trimmed by 1 base and J by 8 bases, 15 bases remained unmatched. The CDR3 covers 18 residues.